Following are 18 T cell receptor beta chains from one sample sequenced in a study of blood T cell repertoires in COVID-19. Profiled with immunoSEQ multiplex PCR; TCRdb holds only in-frame clones, not every one. The sample contains some 270,000 clones, about 89% of which appear only once. Source material: peripheral blood. The receptors originated from a man between 50 and 59 years old with acute or convalescent COVID-19.

The chain employs TRBV5-1 and TRBJ2-1, with TRBD2 matching over 9 bases. V shed 0 bases and J 10 bases; nucleotides not matched to a gene: 11. This CDR3 contains 16 residues. Germline CDR1 SGHRS, CDR2 YFSETQ. The chain's CDR3 is CASSLVVGGGAQEQFF. The CDR3 DNA sequence: TGCGCCAGCAGCTTGGTCGTAGGCGGGGGGGCTCAGGAGCAGTTCTTC. The full variable domain, in which reference TRBV5-1 and TRBJ2-1 provide the parts outside the CDR3, is KAGVTQTPRYLIKTRGQQVTLSCSPISGHRSVSWYQQTPGQGLQFLFEYFSETQRNKGNFPGRFSGRQFSNSRSEMNVSTLELGDSALYLCASSLVVGGGAQEQFFGPGTRLTVL.

The genes are TRBV6-5 and TRBJ1-1; the D gene is possibly TRBD1 (5 bases). V was pared by 10 bases and J by 4 bases, with 16 bases between. This CDR3 is 13 amino acids long. Germline assignment: CDR1 MNHEY and CDR2 SVGAGI. CDR3 sequence (DNA): TGTGCCACCCAAGGGGTGGTAGGCACTGAAGCTTTCTTT. Encoded protein: CATQGVVGTEAFF.

The CDR3 DNA reads TGCGCCAGCAGTCAATCGGAGGACAGCTACGAGCAGTACTTC. It codes for CASSQSEDSYEQYF. The chain joins TRBV23-1 to TRBJ2-7; D is perhaps TRBD1 (6 bases). TRBV23-1 carries the ORF label, with uncertain function. With 0 bases removed from V and 3 bases from J, the gap between germline ends came to 9 bases. CDR3 length equals 14 residues.

This clone appeared a single time. The chain recombines TRBV6-5 with TRBJ1-4; 11 bases line up with TRBD1. CDR1 and CDR2 from the germline V gene are MNHEY and SVGAGI. Trimming removed 4 bases from V and 4 bases from J; junction bases left unmatched: 5. The length of the CDR3 is 16 residues. The CDR3 sequence is CASSWGQGGYNEKLFF. CDR3 bases: TGTGCCAGCAGTTGGGGACAGGGGGGATATAATGAAAAACTGTTTTTT.

The V call is TRBV6-6, the J call TRBJ2-4; 8 bases are shared with TRBD2. This CDR3 spans 16 amino acids. J gave up 3 bases and V 5 bases, and 9 bases lay outside the gene matches. CDR1 is MNHNY, CDR2 SVGAGI, per germline (reference sequence). The CDR3 region has the DNA TGTGCCAGCAGTACCCGGGGAGCGGGGGACAAAAACATTCAGTACTTC. This codes for CASSTRGAGDKNIQYF.

This chain uses TRBV11-3 with TRBJ2-2; 13 bases fit TRBD2. Unmatched junction bases numbered 9, after V lost 4 bases and J lost 4 bases. The CDR3 covers 18 residues. Germline CDR1 and CDR2: SGHNT and YENEEA. The CDR3 reads CASSSGLAGETGTGELFF. Here the CDR3 DNA reads TGTGCCAGCAGCTCCGGACTAGCGGGGGAAACCGGCACCGGGGAGCTGTTTTTT. The whole variable domain, remainder taken from reference TRBV11-3 and TRBJ2-2, is EAGVVQSPRYKIIEKKQPVAFWCNPISGHNTLYWYLQNLGQGPELLIRYENEEAVDDSQLPKDRFSAERLKGVDSTLKIQPAELGDSAVYLCASSSGLAGETGTGELFFGEGSRLTVL.

The chain couples TRBV27 to TRBJ1-2; 8 bases align to TRBD1. The V and J ends lost 5 bases and 0 bases, in that order; junction bases with no gene match: 11. Germline CDR1 is MNHEY and CDR2 is SMNVEV (reference sequence). This CDR3 comprises 17 residues. The CDR3 nucleotides are TGTGCCAGCAGTCGTACTGGGGACAGGCTAGCTAACTATGGCTACACCTTC. Protein: CASSRTGDRLANYGYTF.

The chain combines TRBV5-4 with TRBJ2-6, with 7 bases aligning to TRBD1. The ends lost 4 bases at V and 4 bases at J; junction bases unmatched: 5. The CDR3 loop spans 15 amino acids. Germline loops: CDR1 SGHNT, CDR2 YYREEE (reference sequence). The DNA of the CDR3 is TGTGCCAGCAGCCAGCCGGGACAGGGGGCCAACGTCCTGACTTTC. The encoded protein is CASSQPGQGANVLTF.

J is TRBJ2-7 and V is TRBV9, with 7 bases lining up with TRBD2. V was clipped by 4 bases and J by 3 bases; unmatched bases: 10. There are 15 residues in the CDR3. Germline V gene lookup returns CDR1 SGDLS and CDR2 YYNGEE. The CDR3 DNA reads TGTGCCAGCAGCCCCGGAGCGGGGACTAACTACGAGCAGTACTTC. Its translation: CASSPGAGTNYEQYF. Full variable domain (missing parts from reference TRBV9 and TRBJ2-7): DSGVTQTPKHLITATGQRVTLRCSPRSGDLSVYWYQQSLDQGLQFLIQYYNGEERAKGNILERFSAQQFPDLHSELNLSSLELGDSALYFCASSPGAGTNYEQYFGPGTRLTVT.

Only one count was recorded for this clone. The genes are TRBV20-1 and TRBJ1-2; 10 bases are a match to TRBD1. The CDR3 has 14 amino acids. Trimming removed 6 bases from V and 4 bases from J; junction bases left unmatched: 8. Germline V gives CDR1 DFQATT, CDR2 SNEGSKA (reference sequence). The CDR3 is CSASNGTGAYGYTF. DNA of the CDR3: TGCAGTGCCAGTAACGGGACAGGGGCCTATGGCTACACCTTC.

This CDR3 reads CASFGQLNTGELFF. CDR3 DNA: TGCGCCAGCTTCGGACAGTTGAACACCGGGGAGCTGTTTTTT. The V call is TRBV5-1, the J call TRBJ2-2; TRBD1 might be the D (6 bases). V shed 7 bases and J shed 1 base, with 11 bases lying between them. The CDR3 sequence is 14 residues long. Germline loops: CDR1 SGHRS, CDR2 YFSETQ.

The chain has TRBV19 and TRBJ1-2, with 8 bases that match TRBD1. The germline V gene encodes CDR1 LNHDA and CDR2 SQIVND (reference sequence). The V gene end was trimmed by 1 base and the J gene end by 2 bases; junction bases not matched to a gene: 9. The length of the CDR3 is 17 residues. The DNA of the CDR3 is TGTGCCAGTAGTATAGGGGTACGGACAGGGATCAACTATGGCTACACCTTC. It specifies CASSIGVRTGINYGYTF.

This rearrangement joins TRBV6-5 to TRBJ1-2; TRBD1 agrees at 8 bases. This CDR3 region has 13 residues. V was clipped by 4 bases and J by 7 bases; unmatched bases: 5. Germline loops: CDR1 MNHEY, CDR2 SVGAGI. CDR3 amino acids: CASSLPGGIGYTF. CDR3 coding DNA: TGTGCCAGCAGTTTGCCAGGGGGCATTGGCTACACCTTC.

V gene TRBV3-1 (or the pseudogene TRBV3-2) combines with J gene TRBJ2-1; D might be TRBD1 (5 bases). The CDR3 totals 13 residues. Trimming left V 4 bases short and J 7 bases short, with 11 bases between. CDR1 is LGHDT, CDR2 YNNKEL, per germline (reference sequence). CDR3 protein: CASSRRTNNEQFF. The CDR3 nucleotides are TGTGCCAGCAGCCGACGGACAAATAATGAGCAGTTCTTC.

V is TRBV6-5 and J is TRBJ2-6; 9 nucleotides align to TRBD1. Germline CDR1 and CDR2: MNHEY and SVGAGI. CDR3 length equals 15 residues. The junction had 2 bases not matched to a gene; V was cut back by 6 bases and J by 2 bases. The CDR3: CASSYRGPGANVLTF. CDR3 DNA sequence: TGTGCCAGCAGCTACAGGGGGCCTGGGGCCAACGTCCTGACTTTC.

This rearrangement joins TRBV29-1 to TRBJ1-2, with 7 nucleotides matching TRBD1. With V trimmed by 3 bases and J by 4 bases, 2 bases remained unmatched. The CDR3 has 12 amino acids. Looked up from germline, CDR1 is SQVTM and CDR2 is ANQGSEA. The CDR3 sequence is CSVERQGYGYTF. The CDR3 DNA is TGCAGCGTTGAGCGACAGGGCTATGGCTACACCTTC.

The chain is built from TRBV5-6 and TRBJ1-4; perhaps TRBD1 as D (5 bases). Trimming pared 4 bases from V and 3 bases from J, leaving 13 bases between. The CDR3 has 15 residues. The germline V gene encodes CDR1 SGHDT and CDR2 YYEEEE. The CDR3 loop is CASSIRQNSNEKLFF. The CDR3 DNA reads TGTGCCAGCAGCATTAGACAGAACTCTAATGAAAAACTGTTTTTT. Looking up the rest from reference TRBV5-6 and TRBJ1-4 gives the full variable domain: DAGVTQSPTHLIKTRGQQVTLRCSPKSGHDTVSWYQQALGQGPQFIFQYYEEEERQRGNFPDRFSGHQFPNYSSELNVNALLLGDSALYLCASSIRQNSNEKLFFGSGTQLSVL.

CDR3 coding DNA: TGTGCCAGCAGCCCGTGGACTAGCGGGGTTAGCACAGATACGCAGTATTTT. The encoded protein is CASSPWTSGVSTDTQYF. V is TRBV7-3 and J is TRBJ2-3; 12 bases map to TRBD2. Germline assignment: CDR1 SGHTA and CDR2 FQGTGA. The CDR3 has 17 amino acids. J lost 0 bases, V lost 5 bases, and 6 bases had no gene match.